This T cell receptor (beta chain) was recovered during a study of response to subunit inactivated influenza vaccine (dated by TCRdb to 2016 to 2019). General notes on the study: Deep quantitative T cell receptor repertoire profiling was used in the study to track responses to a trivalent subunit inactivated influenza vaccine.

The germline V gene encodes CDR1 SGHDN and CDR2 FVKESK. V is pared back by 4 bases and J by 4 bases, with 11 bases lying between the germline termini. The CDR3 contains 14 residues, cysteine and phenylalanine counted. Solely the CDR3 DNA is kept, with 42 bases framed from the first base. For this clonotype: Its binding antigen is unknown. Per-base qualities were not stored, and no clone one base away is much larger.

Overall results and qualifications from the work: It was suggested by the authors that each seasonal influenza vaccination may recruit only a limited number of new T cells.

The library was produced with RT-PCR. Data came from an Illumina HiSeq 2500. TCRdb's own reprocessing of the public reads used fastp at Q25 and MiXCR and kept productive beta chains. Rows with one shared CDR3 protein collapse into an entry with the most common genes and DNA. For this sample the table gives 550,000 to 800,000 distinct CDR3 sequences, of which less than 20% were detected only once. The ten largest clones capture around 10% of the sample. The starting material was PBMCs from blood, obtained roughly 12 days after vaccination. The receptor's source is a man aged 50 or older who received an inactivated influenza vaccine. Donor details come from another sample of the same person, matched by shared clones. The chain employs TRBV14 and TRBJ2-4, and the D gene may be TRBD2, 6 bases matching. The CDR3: CASSPGSGKNIQYF. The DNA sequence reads TGTGCCAGCAGCCCCGGCAGCGGGAAAAACATTCAGTACTTC. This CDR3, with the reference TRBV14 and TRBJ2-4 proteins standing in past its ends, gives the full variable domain EAGVTQFPSHSVIEKGQTVTLRCDPISGHDNLYWYRRVMGKEIKFLLHFVKESKQDESGMPNNRFLAERTGGTYSTLKVQPAELEDSGVYFCASSPGSGKNIQYFGAGTRLSVL.